This TCR beta chain derives from a study of CD8 T cells in Susac syndrome. An amount of RNA that ranged from roughly 0.5 to 1 ug was reverse transcribed with random hexamers. Each CDR3 protein gets one entry after TCRdb re-called the immunoSEQ multiplex PCR reads with MiXCR. Counted here are a few hundred thousand distinct CDR3 sequences, 92% occurring once; the ten biggest clones make up about 0.07%. This CDR3 has 12 amino acids. The germline V gene has CDR1 SQVTM and CDR2 ANQGSEA. The V gene lost 5 bases and the J gene lost 2 bases, with 9 bases spanning the gap. This chain links TRBV29-1 with TRBJ1-1; D may be TRBD1 (6 bases). The sequencing input was CD4+ T cells from PBMCs. This clonotype was obtained from a human donor with multiple sclerosis. The CDR3 coding sequence is TGCAGCGTTACAGGGACCAACACTGAAGCTTTCTTT. It specifies CSVTGTNTEAFF.